Reported below is one TCR beta chain. The study ran its PCR with 60 Vbeta and 13 Jbeta primers. Original handling: A later analysis tallied about 80 million unique TCR beta chains, some 10 million of them shared. Measured with immunoSEQ multiplex PCR; TCRdb has only the in-frame clones, and not every one. That table furnishes V, J and clone size, whereas the DNA furnished D and trimming. This table has just over 150,000 clones, around 72% appearing once. These data come from a study of cytomegalovirus exposure and HLA in healthy donors. V dropped 2 bases and J dropped 9 bases, with 17 bases sitting between them. Germline V gives CDR1 ENHRY, CDR2 SYGVKD. The CDR3 length is 15 residues.

Specimen: PBMCs. The TCR comes from a man in his forties in good health and CMV-seropositive. The rearrangement links TRBV10-3 to TRBJ1-5; D call uncertain. The CDR3 loop reads CAISEGEGGLGPQHF. DNA of the CDR3: TGTGCCATCAGTGAGGGCGAGGGAGGGCTTGGGCCCCAGCATTTT.